This T cell receptor (beta chain) was captured in a study of OX40 agonist ivuxolimab in advanced cancers. Study in general: Three patients got partial responses; one had hepatocellular carcinoma and two had cutaneous melanoma.

Produced via immunoSEQ multiplex PCR; TCRdb's table is partial and in-frame only. The sample has tens of thousands of clones, approximately 86% seen once; the top ten hold roughly 25%. This clone showed up just once. The CDR3 length is 16 residues. Per germline, CDR1 SGDLS and CDR2 YYNGEE. V shed 3 bases and J 4 bases; nucleotides not matched to a gene: 7. Systemic immunosuppression or autoimmune disease history was grounds to exclude patients. Peripheral blood came from all dose cohorts at three timepoints. The sequenced sample was CD4+ or CD8+ T cells sorted from blood, obtained in a trial of the OX40 agonist ivuxolimab. The V and J genes are TRBV9 and TRBJ2-1, with 10 bases matching TRBD1. The origin of this receptor is an adult with an advanced solid tumor such as melanoma, head and neck, liver or kidney cancer. The CDR3 bases are TGTGCCAGCAGCGCCGCCGGGACAGGGGCGTACAATGAGCAGTTCTTC. Protein sequence: CASSAAGTGAYNEQFF.